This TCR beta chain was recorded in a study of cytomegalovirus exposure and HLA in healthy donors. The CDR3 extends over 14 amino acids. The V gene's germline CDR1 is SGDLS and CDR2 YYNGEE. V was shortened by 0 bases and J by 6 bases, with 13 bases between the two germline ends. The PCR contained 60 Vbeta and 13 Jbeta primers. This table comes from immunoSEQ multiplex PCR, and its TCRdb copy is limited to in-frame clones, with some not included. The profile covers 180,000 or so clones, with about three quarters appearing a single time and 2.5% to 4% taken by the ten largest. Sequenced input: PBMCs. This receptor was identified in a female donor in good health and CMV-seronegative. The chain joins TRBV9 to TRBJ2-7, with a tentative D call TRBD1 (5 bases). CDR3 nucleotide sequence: TGTGCCAGCAGCGTAGAACTCAGTGGGGCCGAGCAGTACTTC. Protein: CASSVELSGAEQYF.